The 31 T cell receptor beta chains below all came from one sample that was sequenced in a study of breast tumors, draining lymph nodes, adjacent tissues. The lymph nodes were axillary draining lymph nodes from breast cancer patients. TCRdb re-called the multiplex PCR reads through MiXCR, storing one row per CDR3 protein. The data show tens of thousands of distinct CDR3 sequences, approximately 30% seen once. Specimen: axillary lymph node tissue. The source of these receptors is a female donor with breast cancer. Some clones in this sample may be carry-over from other donors' samples.

This clonotype was counted ten times or more. The chain carries TRBV19 and TRBJ2-3; D could derive from TRBD1 or TRBD2 (6 bases each). This CDR3 is 14 amino acids long. In germline, CDR1 is LNHDA, CDR2 SQIVND (reference sequence). V was shortened by 7 bases and J by 3 bases, with 14 bases between the two germline ends. CDR3 amino acids: CASKGGGSTDTQYF. CDR3 in DNA: TGTGCCAGTAAGGGGGGCGGGTCGACAGATACGCAGTATTTT. Together with reference TRBV19 and TRBJ2-3, the CDR3 gives the full variable domain: DGGITQSPKYLFRKEGQNVTLSCEQNLNHDAMYWYRQDPGQGLRLIYYSQIVNDFQKGDIAEGYSVSREKKESFPLTVTSAQKNPTAFYLCASKGGGSTDTQYFGPGTRLTVL.

Comment on this clonotype: One end of the junction does not line up with germline, which may come from a read error. The chain recombines TRBV20-1 with TRBJ2-7, with D possibly being TRBD1 or TRBD2 (5 bases each). Germline lookup yields CDR1 DFQATT and CDR2 SNEGSKA (reference sequence). The CDR3 covers 12 residues. CDR3 DNA: TGCAGTGCTAGTGGGGACGGCTACGAGCAGCACTTC. Amino acid sequence: CSASGDGYEQHF.

This clonotype was recorded at least ten times. The rearrangement links TRBV5-1 to TRBJ2-2; D gene ambiguous. Between the trimmed V and J ends, which lost 0 bases and 1 base, there was a span of 4 bases. The CDR3 spans 14 residues. Germline lookup yields CDR1 SGHRS and CDR2 YFSETQ. This CDR3 is CASSLGQNTGELFF. CDR3 nucleotide sequence: TGCGCCAGCAGCTTGGGACAGAACACCGGGGAGCTGTTTTTT. Full variable domain (remainder filled in from reference TRBV5-1 and TRBJ2-2): KAGVTQTPRYLIKTRGQQVTLSCSPISGHRSVSWYQQTPGQGLQFLFEYFSETQRNKGNFPGRFSGRQFSNSRSEMNVSTLELGDSALYLCASSLGQNTGELFFGEGSRLTVL.

This chain links TRBV19 with TRBJ1-6, with TRBD1 as a possible D gene (6 bases). The germline V gene has CDR1 LNHDA and CDR2 SQIVND (reference sequence). The V and J ends lost 5 bases and 11 bases respectively, with 19 bases between them. This CDR3 has 15 amino acids. The CDR3 spells CASSVQGRGGPPLHF. Written as DNA, the CDR3 is TGTGCCAGTAGTGTACAGGGTCGAGGTGGTCCACCCCTCCACTTT.

This clonotype has at least ten counts. This sequence joins TRBV5-1 and TRBJ2-1; 7 nucleotides agree with TRBD2. The CDR3 consists of 16 residues. J gave up 8 bases and V 4 bases, and 15 bases lay outside the gene matches. Germline CDR1 reads SGHRS; CDR2 reads YFSETQ. This chain's CDR3 is CASSRQGRTRIYEQFF. CDR3 nucleotides: TGCGCCAGCAGCAGGCAGGGTAGGACTAGAATCTATGAGCAGTTCTTC.

The rearrangement links TRBV5-5 to TRBJ2-3; TRBD2 aligns across 10 bases. Germline CDR1 reads SGHKS; CDR2 reads YYEKEE (reference sequence). The CDR3 contains 19 residues. The V gene end was trimmed by 2 bases and the J gene end by 0 bases; junction bases not matched to a gene: 12. As DNA, the CDR3 is TGTGCCAGCAGCTTTAACTGGGACCGGACTAGCGGAAGCACAGATACGCAGTATTTT. Encoded protein: CASSFNWDRTSGSTDTQYF.

At least ten counts were recorded for this clonotype. This chain joins TRBV4-1 and TRBJ2-3; unclear D gene. The CDR3 runs to 12 residues. V was clipped by 0 bases and J by 8 bases, with 6 bases between them. CDR1 MGHRA and CDR2 YSYEKL come from the germline V gene. CDR3 coding DNA: TGCGCCAGCAGCCAAGATGAAGTTACGCAGTATTTT. This sequence encodes CASSQDEVTQYF.

This clonotype was counted between two and nine times. A much more abundant neighbour one base away suggests this may be a read error. V usage is TRBV12-3 or TRBV12-4 and J usage is TRBJ2-7; 10 nucleotides line up with TRBD2. This CDR3 contains 12 residues. The CDR3 sequence: CASSFISGGPSF. DNA of the CDR3: TGTGCCAGCAGTTTCATTAGCGGGGGGCCGTCCTTC.

This clonotype was observed at least ten times. The chain recombines TRBV29-1 with TRBJ2-7; D might be TRBD1 (6 bases). In germline, CDR1 is SQVTM, CDR2 ANQGSEA. The CDR3 loop spans 12 amino acids. V was shortened by 5 bases and J by 3 bases, with 11 bases between the two germline ends. The CDR3 here is CSVTQQGYEQYF. CDR3 nucleotide sequence: TGCAGCGTTACACAACAGGGCTACGAGCAGTACTTC.

V usage is TRBV6-2 or TRBV6-3 and J usage is TRBJ2-7, with D possibly being TRBD2 (5 bases). The germline V gene encodes CDR1 MNHEY and CDR2 SVGEGT. The germline V and J ends were trimmed by 8 bases and 1 base, with 9 bases remaining between them. This CDR3 spans 12 amino acids. The CDR3 sequence is CASQSGSYEQYF. The CDR3 nucleotides read TGTGCCAGCCAATCGGGATCCTACGAGCAGTACTTC.

This clonotype was detected ten times or more. The chain combines TRBV6-5 with TRBJ2-1; TRBD2 agrees at 9 bases. The germline V gene encodes CDR1 MNHEY and CDR2 SVGAGI. The CDR3 loop spans 17 amino acids. V trimming: 6 bases; J trimming: 0 bases; junction bases outside the gene matches: 9. CDR3 nucleotide sequence: TGTGCCAGCAGCCCCTCGGCGGGAGGGAGCTCCTACAATGAGCAGTTCTTC. Translation gives CASSPSAGGSSYNEQFF.

This clonotype was counted many times. The chain employs TRBV19 and TRBJ2-1; TRBD2 matches at 8 bases. The CDR3 is 15 residues long. Germline CDR1 and CDR2: LNHDA and SQIVND (reference sequence). Germline trimming cut 6 bases from V and 6 bases from J; bases unmatched to any gene: 10. CDR3 in DNA: TGTGCCAGTAGCTTGGCCGTAGCGGGATTCAATGAGCAGTTCTTC. This translates into CASSLAVAGFNEQFF.

In this sample, this clonotype turned up many times. The chain has TRBV7-9 and TRBJ2-1, with 7 bases identical to TRBD2. Germline CDR1 is SEHNR and CDR2 is FQNEAQ (reference sequence). The CDR3 runs 13 residues. The trim removed 0 bases at V and 8 bases at J, leaving 1 base unmatched. DNA of the CDR3: TGTGCCAGCAGCTTAGCGGGAGGGGATGAGCAGTTCTTC. Its protein is CASSLAGGDEQFF.

The sample holds many counts of this clonotype. The rearrangement uses TRBV19 and TRBJ2-1, with 7 bases identical to TRBD2. The V and J ends lost 5 bases and 6 bases, in that order; junction bases with no gene match: 13. The CDR3 is made up of 16 amino acids. The germline V gene encodes CDR1 LNHDA and CDR2 SQIVND (reference sequence). Here the CDR3 reads CASSAQGAGLRNEQFF. CDR3 sequence (DNA): TGTGCCAGTAGTGCCCAGGGAGCGGGACTACGCAATGAGCAGTTCTTC.

In its sample, this clonotype was seen many times. The V call is TRBV6-2 or TRBV6-3, the J call TRBJ2-5; TRBD1 aligns across 9 bases. There are 14 residues in the CDR3. Germline V gene data show CDR1 as MNHEY and CDR2 as SVGEGT. J lost 2 bases, V lost 7 bases, and 5 bases had no gene match. The CDR3 loop reads CASTPGQGQETQYF. CDR3 coding DNA: TGTGCCAGCACACCGGGACAGGGACAAGAGACCCAGTACTTC.

This clonotype was detected many times. The chain couples TRBV6-1 to TRBJ1-2, with unresolved D. This CDR3 contains 15 residues. Germline CDR1 and CDR2: MNHNS and SASEGT. V was trimmed by 1 base and J by 6 bases, leaving 15 bases between them. In nucleotides, the CDR3 is TGTGCCAGCAGTGAAGGCCCACTCCATGGAAATGGCTACACCTTC. Translation gives CASSEGPLHGNGYTF.

In the case of this clonotype: Mismatch with germline at one junction end may stem from a read error. The chain employs TRBV14 and TRBJ2-1; D might be TRBD1 (5 bases). Per germline, CDR1 SGHDN and CDR2 FVKESK. CDR3 length: 14 residues. In DNA, the CDR3 is TGTGCCAGCAGCCAAGGCCTAACAGGATCGTTGCAGTCCTTC. Its translation: CASSQGLTGSLQSF.

There are many counts of this clonotype. This chain connects TRBV5-1 to TRBJ2-1, with 9 bases fitting TRBD2. Germline V lookup: CDR1 SGHRS, CDR2 YFSETQ. J lost 4 bases, V lost 5 bases, and 4 bases had no gene match. The CDR3 runs 14 residues. The CDR3 DNA is TGCGCCAGCAGTAGTAGCGGGGGATACAATGAGCAGTTCTTC. This translates into CASSSSGGYNEQFF.

This clonotype was observed many times. The J gene is TRBJ2-7, the V gene TRBV3-1; perhaps TRBD2 as D (6 bases). The CDR3 sequence is 15 residues long. CDR1 and CDR2 from the germline V gene are LGHDT and YNNKEL (reference sequence). The V end was cut by 1 base, the J end by 1 base, with 11 bases between. In DNA, the CDR3 is TGTGCCAGCAGCCAAGGGGAGGTAGCGTCCTACGAGCAGTACTTC. This encodes CASSQGEVASYEQYF.

This chain uses TRBV29-1 with TRBJ1-3; the D is unclear. The V gene lost 7 bases and the J gene lost 0 bases, with 16 bases spanning the gap. CDR3 length: 15 amino acids. Germline V CDR1 and CDR2: SQVTM, ANQGSEA. CDR3 sequence reads: CSAEEQDISGNTIYF. CDR3 nucleotide sequence: TGCAGCGCCGAGGAACAAGACATCTCTGGAAACACCATATATTTT.

There are many counts of this clonotype. This chain links TRBV6-5 with TRBJ2-1, with D uncertain. The CDR3 has 11 amino acids. Germline CDR1 is MNHEY and CDR2 is SVGAGI. Trimming removed 5 bases at V and 5 bases at J, with 4 bases between. The CDR3 region is CASSRHNEQFF. The CDR3 region has the DNA TGTGCCAGCAGTCGTCACAATGAGCAGTTCTTC.

This clonotype was seen ten or more times. The chain joins TRBV2 to TRBJ2-1; D assignment may be TRBD1 or TRBD2 (5 bases each). This CDR3 contains 14 residues. CDR1 is SNHLY, CDR2 FYNNEI, per germline. V dropped 6 bases and J dropped 5 bases, with 14 bases sitting between them. This chain's CDR3 is CASSSRDGNNEQFF. CDR3 DNA: TGTGCCAGCAGCAGCCGGGACGGAAACAATGAGCAGTTCTTC.

This clonotype was counted ten times or more. The gene calls are TRBV7-3 and TRBJ2-1; the match to TRBD2 covers 14 bases. V trimming: 5 bases; J trimming: 2 bases; junction bases outside the gene matches: 8. CDR3 size: 18 residues. Looked up from germline, CDR1 is SGHTA and CDR2 is FQGTGA. The CDR3 region is CASSRGLAGGDTYNEQFF. Here the CDR3 DNA reads TGTGCCAGCAGCCGTGGACTAGCGGGAGGTGACACCTACAATGAGCAGTTCTTC.

In this sample, this clonotype turned up many times. The chain combines TRBV6-2 or TRBV6-3 with TRBJ1-2, with a possible D match to TRBD1 (6 bases). This CDR3 spans 17 amino acids. CDR1 and CDR2 (germline): MNHEY, SVGEGT. V lost 2 bases to trimming and J lost 3 bases, with 19 bases between them. The CDR3 nucleotides are TGTGCCAGCAGTTACCCAACCCGGGGGGCAGATCACTATGGCTACACCTTC. As protein: CASSYPTRGADHYGYTF.

This clonotype came up many times. The chain has TRBV4-1 and TRBJ2-1; 7 bases are shared with TRBD2. CDR3 size: 17 residues. Germline V gives CDR1 MGHRA, CDR2 YSYEKL. Trimming at V came to 4 bases and at J to 5 bases, leaving 14 bases not matched to a gene. The CDR3 region is CASSPAALGGPDNEQFF. CDR3 DNA: TGCGCCAGCAGCCCGGCAGCGCTGGGAGGGCCTGACAATGAGCAGTTCTTC.

On this clonotype: With a much larger clone just one base away, this may be a read error. The chain is built from TRBV5-1 and TRBJ2-1, with D unresolved. Deletions cut 2 bases from V and 13 bases from J, with 16 bases between. The CDR3 spans 13 residues. Germline V gene data show CDR1 as SGHRS and CDR2 as YFSETQ. The CDR3 here is CASSLGPTRDQFF. The CDR3 region has the DNA TGCGCCAGCAGCTTAGGTCCCACCCGAGACCAGTTCTTC.

This clonotype was counted many times. The rearrangement joins TRBV7-2 to TRBJ1-5; D uncertain. CDR3 length: 14 amino acids. Per the germline V gene, CDR1 is SGHTA and CDR2 is FQGNSA. With 3 bases removed from V and 1 base from J, the gap between germline ends came to 7 bases. CDR3 protein: CASSLPLSNQPQHF. Written as DNA, the CDR3 is TGTGCCAGCAGCTTGCCTTTGAGCAATCAGCCCCAGCATTTT.

This chain joins TRBV29-1 and TRBJ2-2; 9 bases agree with TRBD2. The ends lost 4 bases at V and 9 bases at J; junction bases unmatched: 12. This CDR3 contains 15 residues. The germline V gene has CDR1 SQVTM and CDR2 ANQGSEA. Here the CDR3 reads CSVARTAGGRWELFF. The DNA for the CDR3 is TGCAGCGTTGCTCGTACGGCGGGAGGGAGGTGGGAGCTGTTTTTT.

This clonotype was observed a single time. This sequence joins TRBV19 and TRBJ2-5, with 8 nucleotides matching TRBD2. With V trimmed by 7 bases and J by 5 bases, 9 bases remained unmatched. The CDR3 contains 14 residues. CDR1 and CDR2 from the germline V gene are LNHDA and SQIVND (reference sequence). CDR3 nucleotides: TGTGCCAGTACCCCGGGCCGGGGGGGGGAGACCCAGTACTTC. Translation: CASTPGRGGETQYF. Supplemented by reference TRBV19 and TRBJ2-5, the full variable domain reads DGGITQSPKYLFRKEGQNVTLSCEQNLNHDAMYWYRQDPGQGLRLIYYSQIVNDFQKGDIAEGYSVSREKKESFPLTVTSAQKNPTAFYLCASTPGRGGETQYFGPGTRLLVL.

This clonotype showed up many times. The genes are TRBV5-8 and TRBJ1-4, with 9 bases identical to TRBD1. The CDR3 is 16 amino acids. The junction had 9 bases not matched to a gene; V was cut back by 4 bases and J by 5 bases. Germline values: CDR1 SGHTS, CDR2 YDEGEE. The CDR3 DNA is TGTGCCAGCAGCCCCGGGACAGGGATCAGAAATGAAAAACTGTTTTTT. It specifies CASSPGTGIRNEKLFF. Based on the CDR3 plus reference TRBV5-8 and TRBJ1-4, the full variable domain is EAGVTQSPTHLIKTRGQQATLRCSPISGHTSVYWYQQALGLGLQFLLWYDEGEERNRGNFPPRFSGRQFPNYSSELNVNALELEDSALYLCASSPGTGIRNEKLFFGSGTQLSVL.

This clonotype was detected ten times or more. V is TRBV7-2 and J is TRBJ2-1, with D possibly TRBD1 on 5 matching bases. This CDR3 has 16 amino acids. V lost 2 bases and J lost 6, with 17 bases in between. CDR1 and CDR2 (germline): SGHTA, FQGNSA. The CDR3 is CASSLQPQGGLNEQFF. The CDR3 nucleotides are TGTGCCAGCAGCTTACAGCCGCAGGGTGGTCTCAATGAGCAGTTCTTC.